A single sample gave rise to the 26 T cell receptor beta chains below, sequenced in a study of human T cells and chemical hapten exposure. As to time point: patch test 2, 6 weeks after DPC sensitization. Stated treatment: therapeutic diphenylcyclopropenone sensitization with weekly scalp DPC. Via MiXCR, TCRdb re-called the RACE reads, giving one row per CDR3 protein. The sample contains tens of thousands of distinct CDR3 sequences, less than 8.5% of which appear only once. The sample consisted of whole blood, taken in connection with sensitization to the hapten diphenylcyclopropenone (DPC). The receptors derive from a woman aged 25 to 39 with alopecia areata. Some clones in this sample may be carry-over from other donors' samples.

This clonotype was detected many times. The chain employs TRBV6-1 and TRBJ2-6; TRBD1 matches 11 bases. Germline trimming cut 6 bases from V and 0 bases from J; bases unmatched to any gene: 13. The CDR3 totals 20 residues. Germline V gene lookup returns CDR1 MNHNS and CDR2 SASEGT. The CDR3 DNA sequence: TGTGCCAGCAGCCAAAATAAGGCCGGGACAGGGGGCTCTGGGGCCAACGTCCTGACTTTC. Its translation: CASSQNKAGTGGSGANVLTF.

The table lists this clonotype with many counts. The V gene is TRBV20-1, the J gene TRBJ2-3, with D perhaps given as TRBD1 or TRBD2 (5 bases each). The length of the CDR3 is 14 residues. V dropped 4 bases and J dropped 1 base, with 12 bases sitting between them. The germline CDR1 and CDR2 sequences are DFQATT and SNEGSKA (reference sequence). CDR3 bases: TGCAGTGCTATCGGGGACGTGGGCACAGATACGCAGTATTTT. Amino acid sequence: CSAIGDVGTDTQYF.

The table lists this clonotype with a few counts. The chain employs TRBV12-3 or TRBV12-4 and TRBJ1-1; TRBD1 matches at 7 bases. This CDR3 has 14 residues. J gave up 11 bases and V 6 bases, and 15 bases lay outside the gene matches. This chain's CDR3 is CASSRGQSSLSAFF. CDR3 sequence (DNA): TGTGCCAGCAGCCGGGGACAGTCTTCCTTGAGCGCTTTCTTT.

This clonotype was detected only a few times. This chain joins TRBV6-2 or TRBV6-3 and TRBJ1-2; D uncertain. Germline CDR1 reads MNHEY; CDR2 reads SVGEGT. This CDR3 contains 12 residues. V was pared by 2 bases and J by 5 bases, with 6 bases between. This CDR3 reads CASSYSRYGYTF. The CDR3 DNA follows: TGTGCCAGCAGTTACAGCCGGTATGGCTACACCTTC.

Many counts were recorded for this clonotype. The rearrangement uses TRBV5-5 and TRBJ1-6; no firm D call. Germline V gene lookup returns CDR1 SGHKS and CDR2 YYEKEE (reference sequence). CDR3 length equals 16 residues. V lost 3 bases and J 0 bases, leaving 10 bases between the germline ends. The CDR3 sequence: CASSSDGLSYNSPLHF. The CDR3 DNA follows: TGTGCCAGCAGCTCGGACGGCCTCTCCTATAATTCACCCCTCCACTTT. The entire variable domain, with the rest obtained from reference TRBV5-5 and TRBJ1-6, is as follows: DAGVTQSPTHLIKTRGQQVTLRCSPISGHKSVSWYQQVLGQGPQFIFQYYEKEERGRGNFPDRFSARQFPNYSSELNVNALLLGDSALYLCASSSDGLSYNSPLHFGNGTRLTVT.

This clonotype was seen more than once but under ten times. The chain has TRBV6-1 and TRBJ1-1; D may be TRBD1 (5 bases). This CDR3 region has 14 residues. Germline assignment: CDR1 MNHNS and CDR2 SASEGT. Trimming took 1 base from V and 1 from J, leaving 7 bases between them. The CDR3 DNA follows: TGTGCCAGCAGTGAAGTCAGGGAGAACACTGAAGCTTTCTTT. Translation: CASSEVRENTEAFF.

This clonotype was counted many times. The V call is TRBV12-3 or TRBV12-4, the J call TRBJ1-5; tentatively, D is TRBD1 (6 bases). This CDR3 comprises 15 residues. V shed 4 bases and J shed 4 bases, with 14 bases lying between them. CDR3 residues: CASSSMGQPNQPQHF. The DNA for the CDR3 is TGTGCCAGCAGTTCAATGGGACAACCGAATCAGCCCCAGCATTTT.

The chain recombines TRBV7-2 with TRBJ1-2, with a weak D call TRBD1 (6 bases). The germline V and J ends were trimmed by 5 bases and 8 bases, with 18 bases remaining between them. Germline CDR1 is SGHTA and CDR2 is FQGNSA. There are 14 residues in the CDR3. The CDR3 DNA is TGTGCCAGCAGCCCAGGACAGATCGTAGGGGGCTACACCTTC. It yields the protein CASSPGQIVGGYTF.

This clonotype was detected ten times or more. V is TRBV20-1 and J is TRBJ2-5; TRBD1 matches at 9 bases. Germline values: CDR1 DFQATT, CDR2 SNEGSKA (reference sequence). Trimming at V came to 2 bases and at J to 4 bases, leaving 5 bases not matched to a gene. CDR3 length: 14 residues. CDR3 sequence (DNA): TGCAGTGCTAGAATTGACAGGGGGAGAGAGACCCAGTACTTC. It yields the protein CSARIDRGRETQYF.

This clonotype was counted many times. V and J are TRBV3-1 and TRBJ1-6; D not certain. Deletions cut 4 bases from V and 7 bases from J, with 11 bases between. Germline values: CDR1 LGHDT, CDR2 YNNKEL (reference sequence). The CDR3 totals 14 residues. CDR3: CASSPAGSNSPLHF. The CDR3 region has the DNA TGTGCCAGCAGCCCCGCTGGGTCGAATTCACCCCTCCACTTT.

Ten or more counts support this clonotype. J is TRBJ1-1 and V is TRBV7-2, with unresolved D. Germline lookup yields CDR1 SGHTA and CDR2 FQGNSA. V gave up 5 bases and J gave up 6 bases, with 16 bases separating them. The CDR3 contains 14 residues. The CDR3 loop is CASSTLGLLAEAFF. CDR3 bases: TGTGCCAGCAGCACCCTCGGACTCTTGGCTGAAGCTTTCTTT.

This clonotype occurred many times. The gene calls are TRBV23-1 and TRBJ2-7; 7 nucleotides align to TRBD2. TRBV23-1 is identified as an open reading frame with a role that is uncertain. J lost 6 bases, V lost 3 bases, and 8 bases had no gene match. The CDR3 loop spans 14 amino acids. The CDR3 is CASSHTCGEGEQYF. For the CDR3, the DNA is TGCGCCAGCAGTCATACCTGTGGGGAGGGCGAGCAGTACTTC.

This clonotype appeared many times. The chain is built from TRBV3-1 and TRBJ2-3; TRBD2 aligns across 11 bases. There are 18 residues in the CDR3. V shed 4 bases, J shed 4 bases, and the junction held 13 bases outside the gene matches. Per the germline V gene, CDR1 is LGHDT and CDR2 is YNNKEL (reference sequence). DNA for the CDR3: TGTGCCAGCAGCCTCCCAGGATTAGCGGGGGGGGAGTCAGATACGCAGTATTTT. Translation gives CASSLPGLAGGESDTQYF.

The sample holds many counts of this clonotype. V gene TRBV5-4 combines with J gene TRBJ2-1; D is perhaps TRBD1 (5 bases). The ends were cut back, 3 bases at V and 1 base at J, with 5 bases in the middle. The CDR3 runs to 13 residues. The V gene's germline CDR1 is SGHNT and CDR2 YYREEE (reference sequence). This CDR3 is CASSSGSYNEQFF. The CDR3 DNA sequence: TGTGCCAGCAGCTCAGGGTCCTACAATGAGCAGTTCTTC.

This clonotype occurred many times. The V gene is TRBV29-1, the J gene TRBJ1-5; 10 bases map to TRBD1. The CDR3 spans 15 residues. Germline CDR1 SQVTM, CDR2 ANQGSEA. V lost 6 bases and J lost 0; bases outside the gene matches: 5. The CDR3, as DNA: TGCAGCGTCCGTGGGACAGGGGATAGCAATCAGCCCCAGCATTTT. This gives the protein CSVRGTGDSNQPQHF. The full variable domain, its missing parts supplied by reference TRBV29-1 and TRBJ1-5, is SAVISQKPSRDICQRGTSLTIQCQVDSQVTMMFWYRQQPGQSLTLIATANQGSEATYESGFVIDKFPISRPNLTFSTLTVSNMSPEDSSIYLCSVRGTGDSNQPQHFGDGTRLSIL.

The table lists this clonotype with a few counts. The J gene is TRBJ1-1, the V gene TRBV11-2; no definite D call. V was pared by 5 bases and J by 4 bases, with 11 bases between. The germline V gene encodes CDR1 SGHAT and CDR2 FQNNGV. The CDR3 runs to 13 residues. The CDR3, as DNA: TGTGCCAGCAGCCTGCAGGAGGCCACTGAAGCTTTCTTT. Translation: CASSLQEATEAFF.

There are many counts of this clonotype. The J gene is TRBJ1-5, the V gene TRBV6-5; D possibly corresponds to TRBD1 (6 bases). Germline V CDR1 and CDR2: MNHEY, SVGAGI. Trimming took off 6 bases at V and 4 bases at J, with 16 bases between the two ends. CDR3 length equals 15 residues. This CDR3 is CASREGGGMNQPQHF. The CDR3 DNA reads TGTGCCAGCAGAGAAGGGGGGGGGATGAATCAGCCCCAGCATTTT.

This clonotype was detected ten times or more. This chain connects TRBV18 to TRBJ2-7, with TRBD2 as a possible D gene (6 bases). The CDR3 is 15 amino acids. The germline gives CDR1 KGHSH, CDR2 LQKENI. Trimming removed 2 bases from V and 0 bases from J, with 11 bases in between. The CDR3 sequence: CASSPGAGHSYEQYF. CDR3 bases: TGTGCCAGCTCACCAGGCGCGGGGCACTCCTACGAGCAGTACTTC. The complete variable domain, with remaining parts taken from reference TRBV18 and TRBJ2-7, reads NAGVMQNPRHLVRRRGQEARLRCSPMKGHSHVYWYRQLPEEGLKFMVYLQKENIIDESGMPKERFSAEFPKEGPSILRIQQVVRGDSAAYFCASSPGAGHSYEQYFGPGTRLTVT.

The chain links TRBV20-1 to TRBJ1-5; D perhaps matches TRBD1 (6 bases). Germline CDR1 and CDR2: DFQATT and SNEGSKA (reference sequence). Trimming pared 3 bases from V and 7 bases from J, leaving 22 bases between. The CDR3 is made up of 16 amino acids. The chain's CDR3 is CSASGHQGGRGQPQHF. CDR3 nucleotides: TGCAGTGCTAGTGGTCATCAAGGGGGGCGGGGCCAGCCCCAGCATTTT.

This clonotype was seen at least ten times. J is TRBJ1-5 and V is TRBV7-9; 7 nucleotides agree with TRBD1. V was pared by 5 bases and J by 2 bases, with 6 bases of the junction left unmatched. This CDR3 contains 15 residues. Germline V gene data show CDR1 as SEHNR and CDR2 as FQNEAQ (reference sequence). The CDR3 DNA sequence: TGTGCCAGCAGCCGAGGACAGGCTGGCAATCAGCCCCAGCATTTT. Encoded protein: CASSRGQAGNQPQHF.

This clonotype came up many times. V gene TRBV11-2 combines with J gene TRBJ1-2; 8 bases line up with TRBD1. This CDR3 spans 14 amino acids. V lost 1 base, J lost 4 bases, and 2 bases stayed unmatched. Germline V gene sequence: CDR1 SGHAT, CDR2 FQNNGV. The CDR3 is CASSLGQGSYGYTF. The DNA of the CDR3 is TGTGCCAGCAGCTTAGGACAGGGGAGCTATGGCTACACCTTC.

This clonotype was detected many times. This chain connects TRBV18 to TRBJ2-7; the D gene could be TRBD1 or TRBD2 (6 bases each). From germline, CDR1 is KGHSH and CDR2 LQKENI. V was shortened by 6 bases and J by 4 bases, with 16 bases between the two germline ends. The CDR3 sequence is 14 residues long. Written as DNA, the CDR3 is TGTGCCAGCTCGTCCGGCGGAGGGGGATACGAGCAGTACTTC. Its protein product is CASSSGGGGYEQYF.

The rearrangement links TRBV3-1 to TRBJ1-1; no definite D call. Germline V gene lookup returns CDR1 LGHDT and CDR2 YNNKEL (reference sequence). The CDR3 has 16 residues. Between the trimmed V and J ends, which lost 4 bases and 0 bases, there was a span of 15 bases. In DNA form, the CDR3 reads TGTGCCAGCAGCCTAGGTGGCCAAGGGATGAACACTGAAGCTTTCTTT. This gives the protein CASSLGGQGMNTEAFF.

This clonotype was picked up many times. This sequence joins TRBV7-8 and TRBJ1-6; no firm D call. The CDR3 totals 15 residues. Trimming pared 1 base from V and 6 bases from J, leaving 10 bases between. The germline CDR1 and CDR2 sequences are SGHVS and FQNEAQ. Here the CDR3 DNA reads TGTGCCAGCAGCTTAGTAGGGCAGGTTAATTCACCCCTCCACTTT. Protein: CASSLVGQVNSPLHF.

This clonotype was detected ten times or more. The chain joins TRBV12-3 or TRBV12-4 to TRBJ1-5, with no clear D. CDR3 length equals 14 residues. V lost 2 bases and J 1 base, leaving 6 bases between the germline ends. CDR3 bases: TGTGCCAGCAGTTTATTAGGCAGCAATCAGCCCCAGCATTTT. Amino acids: CASSLLGSNQPQHF.

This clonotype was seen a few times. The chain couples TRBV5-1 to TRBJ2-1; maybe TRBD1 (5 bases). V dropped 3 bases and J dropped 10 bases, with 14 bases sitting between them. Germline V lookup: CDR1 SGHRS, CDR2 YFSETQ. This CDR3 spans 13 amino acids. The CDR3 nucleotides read TGCGCCAGCAGCTACGCTAGGGGTAACGAGCAGTTCTTC. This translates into CASSYARGNEQFF.